This TCR beta chain was documented in a study of immune characterization of retroperitoneal liposarcoma (dated by TCRdb to between 2017 and 2020). The CDR3 measures 15 amino acids from cysteine to phenylalanine. The DNA shown is the 45-base CDR3, in frame from base 1. CDR1 and CDR2, per the germline V gene (reference sequence), are MNHNY and SVGAGI. This clonotype has only a few counts. It lacks a known antigen. The sample holds no much larger clone one base away, and base qualities are not on file. Receptors were amplified or captured by PCR. This sample was sequenced with a NextSeq 500. In TCRdb, the public reads were trimmed at Q25 with fastp and aligned with MiXCR, with productive beta chains retained. Each CDR3 protein appears once, grouped with its most common genes and DNA. The sample table lists roughly 10,000 distinct CDR3 sequences, over 25% of them with a count of one. The leading ten clones occupy about 10% of the sample.

This receptor was taken from a female donor with retroperitoneal liposarcoma. The sample was tumor tissue. The receptor chain draws on TRBV6-6 and TRBJ2-1, and 7 junction bases match TRBD1. The DNA end favors TRBJ2-7, so the J call may be wrong. Here is the DNA: TGTGCCAGCAGTTACCGCCCGACAGGGACAAATGAGCAGTACTTC. This encodes CASSYRPTGTNEQYF.